This entry lists 20 T cell receptor beta chains sequenced from one sample in a study of type 1 regulatory T cells. TCRdb used MiXCR to reprocess the reads, holding one entry per CDR3 protein. The repertoire consists of 11,000 to 15,000 distinct CDR3 sequences, with around 15% occurring once and the leading ten covering 15%. The antigens these receptors bind are not known. The specimen sequenced was cultured T cells, either the whole culture or a sorted T cell fraction (not recorded which). Source of these receptors: a human donor in good health.

The DNA for the CDR3 is TGTGCCAGCAGTTCGTCAGGGGCTGGCTACACCTTC. Protein: CASSSSGAGYTF. V usage is TRBV12-3 or TRBV12-4 and J usage is TRBJ1-2; possibly TRBD1 for D (6 bases). CDR3 size: 12 residues. V dropped 4 bases and J dropped 7 bases, with 10 bases sitting between them.

This clonotype was observed at least ten times. This sequence joins TRBV7-6 and TRBJ1-3; the D is unclear. CDR3 length: 15 amino acids. Germline-derived CDR1 and CDR2 are SGHVS and FNYEAQ. V lost 0 bases and J lost 2, with 8 bases in between. Here the CDR3 reads CASSLAPGPGNTIYF. The DNA for the CDR3 is TGTGCCAGCAGCTTAGCTCCGGGCCCTGGAAACACCATATATTTT.

This clonotype was found many times. The V call is TRBV28, the J call TRBJ2-7; D might be TRBD1 (6 bases). V gave up 6 bases and J gave up 2 bases, with 17 bases separating them. Germline V gene data show CDR1 as MDHEN and CDR2 as SYDVKM. The CDR3 runs to 15 residues. The CDR3 reads CASSSPTGLTYEQYF. The DNA for the CDR3 is TGTGCCAGCAGCTCCCCAACAGGGTTGACCTACGAGCAGTACTTC.

Ten or more counts support this clonotype. This rearrangement joins TRBV4-3 to TRBJ2-3, with a possible D match to TRBD2 (5 bases). The germline CDR1 and CDR2 sequences are LGHNA and YSLEER. The CDR3 contains 16 residues. V gave up 3 bases and J gave up 6 bases, with 19 bases separating them. DNA for the CDR3: TGCGCCAGCAGCCAGGGCGCTAGCCTTGAAACTGATACGCAGTATTTT. This gives the protein CASSQGASLETDTQYF.

This clonotype appeared many times. The chain has TRBV20-1 and TRBJ2-1; D unresolved. V lost 3 bases to trimming and J lost 8 bases, with 5 bases between them. Germline loops: CDR1 DFQATT, CDR2 SNEGSKA (reference sequence). This CDR3 is 10 amino acids long. CDR3 coding DNA: TGCAGTGCTAGTATAGATGAGCAGTTCTTC. This sequence encodes CSASIDEQFF.

This clonotype was found many times. The chain uses TRBV20-1 and TRBJ2-3; 11 bases agree with TRBD2. V was pared by 4 bases and J by 5 bases, with 5 bases of the junction left unmatched. The CDR3 has 14 residues. The V gene's germline CDR1 is DFQATT and CDR2 SNEGSKA (reference sequence). The CDR3 nucleotides are TGCAGTGCTATAACTAGCGGGAGAGGAGATACGCAGTATTTT. It yields the protein CSAITSGRGDTQYF.

At least ten counts were recorded for this clonotype. The V call is TRBV20-1, the J call TRBJ1-2, with D hard to call. This CDR3 has 12 residues. The ends were cut back, 6 bases at V and 8 bases at J, with 16 bases in the middle. CDR1 is DFQATT, CDR2 SNEGSKA, per germline (reference sequence). The CDR3 reads CSASALAGGYTF. DNA of the CDR3: TGCAGTGCCTCCGCCCTGGCGGGAGGCTACACCTTC.

This clonotype was seen repeatedly, ten times or more. Being one base from a much bigger clone, this may be a read error. The chain has TRBV24-1 and TRBJ2-1; D is perhaps TRBD1 (5 bases). Germline loops: CDR1 KGHDR, CDR2 SFDVKD. This CDR3 comprises 12 residues. The CDR3 spells CAASDTGNEQFF. The CDR3, as DNA: TGTGCCGCCAGTGATACAGGCAATGAGCAGTTCTTC.

This clonotype was picked up a small number of times. The chain joins TRBV25-1 to TRBJ2-1, with TRBD1 identical over 11 bases. CDR1 is MGHDK and CDR2 is SYGVNS in the germline V gene. The V segment lost 9 bases and the J segment 6 bases; nucleotides outside the gene matches: 7. The CDR3 length is 14 residues. CDR3 in DNA: TGTGCCAGTGAATATGGGACAGGGGGCAATGAGCAGTTCTTC. It translates to CASEYGTGGNEQFF.

This clonotype was observed many times. The chain uses TRBV6-6 and TRBJ2-5; 9 bases map to TRBD2. Per the germline V gene, CDR1 is MNHNY and CDR2 is SVGAGI (reference sequence). The CDR3 consists of 16 residues. Losses at the gene ends were 6 bases for V and 6 bases for J; bases not matched to a gene: 14. CDR3 loop: CASRLGTSSTKKTQYF. DNA for the CDR3: TGTGCCAGCAGATTGGGGACTAGCAGTACAAAGAAGACCCAGTACTTC.

In its sample, this clonotype was seen many times. This chain connects TRBV3-1 to TRBJ2-5; D gene uncertain. From germline, CDR1 is LGHDT and CDR2 YNNKEL (reference sequence). V lost 7 bases, J lost 7 bases, and 13 bases lay in between. The CDR3 extends over 12 amino acids. Here the CDR3 reads CASTSRSWTQYF. In nucleotides, the CDR3 is TGTGCCAGCACCTCAAGATCGTGGACCCAGTACTTC.

In this sample, this clonotype turned up many times. This chain links TRBV28 with TRBJ1-4; the match to TRBD1 covers 9 bases. The germline V gene has CDR1 MDHEN and CDR2 SYDVKM. V was clipped by 6 bases and J by 6 bases; unmatched bases: 8. The CDR3 is 15 residues long. The CDR3 spells CASSSPGQGHEKLFF. Written as DNA, the CDR3 is TGTGCCAGCAGCTCCCCGGGACAGGGACATGAAAAACTGTTTTTT.

Many counts were recorded for this clonotype. V is TRBV7-2 and J is TRBJ2-7; D not certain. Germline lookup yields CDR1 SGHTA and CDR2 FQGNSA. The length of the CDR3 is 13 residues. The V and J ends lost 0 bases and 5 bases respectively, with 8 bases between them. The CDR3 DNA sequence: TGTGCCAGCAGCTTAGCCTCGATGAACGAGCAGTACTTC. As protein: CASSLASMNEQYF. The full variable domain, its missing parts supplied by reference TRBV7-2 and TRBJ2-7, is GAGVSQSPSNKVTEKGKDVELRCDPISGHTALYWYRQSLGQGLEFLIYFQGNSAPDKSGLPSDRFSAERTGGSVSTLTIQRTQQEDSAVYLCASSLASMNEQYFGPGTRLTVT.

The chain uses TRBV7-2 and TRBJ2-3; a weak D match, TRBD1 (5 bases). The V gene lost 1 base and the J gene lost 4 bases, with 6 bases spanning the gap. This CDR3 contains 13 residues. The germline V gene encodes CDR1 SGHTA and CDR2 FQGNSA. CDR3 loop: CASSLGGADTQYF. CDR3 DNA sequence: TGTGCCAGCAGCTTAGGGGGCGCAGATACGCAGTATTTT.

By sample fraction, this clonotype is medium-sized. The chain has TRBV6-5 and TRBJ2-7; 8 bases align to TRBD1. Germline trimming cut 4 bases from V and 3 bases from J; bases unmatched to any gene: 5. CDR1 MNHEY and CDR2 SVGAGI come from the germline V gene. CDR3 length: 14 amino acids. DNA of the CDR3: TGTGCCAGCAGTTTGACAGGGGAAATCTACGAGCAGTACTTC. Translation gives CASSLTGEIYEQYF.

This clonotype was picked up many times. The chain combines TRBV10-3 with TRBJ2-7; TRBD2 agrees at 7 bases. Germline CDR1 ENHRY, CDR2 SYGVKD. With V trimmed by 10 bases and J by 4 bases, 4 bases remained unmatched. The length of the CDR3 is 11 residues. CDR3 residues: CATGRGYEQYF. DNA of the CDR3: TGTGCCACCGGGCGGGGGTACGAGCAGTACTTC.

This clonotype came up many times. The chain has TRBV5-1 and TRBJ2-2; 8 bases match TRBD2. The CDR3 is 15 amino acids. V lost 1 base and J lost 6; bases outside the gene matches: 5. Germline CDR1 is SGHRS and CDR2 is YFSETQ. CDR3 loop: CASSLLAGGSGELFF. Here the CDR3 DNA reads TGCGCCAGCAGCTTGTTGGCGGGAGGATCCGGGGAGCTGTTTTTT.

This clonotype is medium-sized. This rearrangement joins TRBV5-1 to TRBJ2-7; D uncertain. The CDR3 has 12 amino acids. The V end lost 0 bases, the J end lost 5 bases, and 6 bases lay between the germline ends. In germline, CDR1 is SGHRS, CDR2 YFSETQ. For the CDR3, the DNA is TGCGCCAGCAGCTTGGTTTCGCACGAGCAGTACTTC. Its protein product is CASSLVSHEQYF.

This clonotype was picked up a small number of times. The chain combines TRBV5-4 with TRBJ1-1, with D possibly matching TRBD1 (6 bases). Germline V gives CDR1 SGHNT, CDR2 YYREEE (reference sequence). The CDR3 covers 15 residues. The germline V and J ends were trimmed by 4 bases and 1 base, with 14 bases remaining between them. The CDR3 region is CASSPQQTGNTEAFF. CDR3 bases: TGTGCCAGCAGCCCCCAACAGACAGGGAACACTGAAGCTTTCTTT.

V and J are TRBV28 and TRBJ2-7, with D uncertain. CDR3 length equals 15 residues. Germline lookup yields CDR1 MDHEN and CDR2 SYDVKM. With 4 bases removed from V and 9 bases from J, the gap between germline ends came to 22 bases. The CDR3 protein is CASSSRTGGKATQYF. CDR3 coding DNA: TGTGCCAGCAGTTCCCGGACCGGTGGTAAGGCGACGCAGTACTTC. The full variable domain, completed using reference TRBV28 and TRBJ2-7, is DVKVTQSSRYLVKRTGEKVFLECVQDMDHENMFWYRQDPGLGLRLIYFSYDVKMKEKGDIPEGYSVSREKKERFSLILESASTNQTSMYLCASSSRTGGKATQYFGPGTRLTVT.